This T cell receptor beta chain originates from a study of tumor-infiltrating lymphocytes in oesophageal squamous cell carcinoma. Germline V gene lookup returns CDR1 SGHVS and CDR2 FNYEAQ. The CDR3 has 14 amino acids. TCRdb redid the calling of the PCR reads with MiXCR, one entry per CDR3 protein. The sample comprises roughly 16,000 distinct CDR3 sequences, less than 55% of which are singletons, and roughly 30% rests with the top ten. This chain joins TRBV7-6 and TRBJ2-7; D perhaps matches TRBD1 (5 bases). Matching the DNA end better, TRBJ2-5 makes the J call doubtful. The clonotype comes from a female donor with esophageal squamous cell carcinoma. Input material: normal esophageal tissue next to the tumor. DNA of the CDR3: TGTGCCAGCAGCTTAACTGAAAGGGGAGAGACCCAGTACTTC. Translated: CASSLTERGETQYF.